This T cell receptor (beta chain) emerged from a study of control samples from healthy donors and cancer patients. This CDR3 is built from 16 residues. Germline-derived CDR1 and CDR2 are MNHNS and SASEGT. V was trimmed by 0 bases and J by 11 bases, leaving 17 bases between them. The assay was immunoSEQ multiplex PCR, and TCRdb's table has in-frame clones only and misses some. The sample lists some 82,000 clones; around 87% were seen once. The chain recombines TRBV6-1 with TRBJ1-6; possible D gene TRBD1, 5 bases. The sequence derives from a man over 45 in good health. The specimen was blood. CDR3 in amino acids: CASSEAMTRVRTPLHF. CDR3 coding DNA: TGTGCCAGCAGTGAAGCTATGACCAGGGTACGGACACCCCTCCACTTT.